The 21 T cell receptor beta chains given below trace back to one sample, sequenced in a study of HIV-infected patients and healthy controls. Alpha and beta constant-region primers primed reverse transcription of around 540 ng RNA. Separate chain-specific third strand synthesis with multiplexing indices produced the alpha and beta libraries. TCRdb re-called the 5' RACE reads with MiXCR, one entry per CDR3 protein. The sample lists about 5,000 distinct CDR3 sequences; 20% to 25% were seen once. Roughly three months, about 14 weeks, into antiretroviral therapy, follow-up blood was collected. All unsorted peripheral T cells were captured because whole blood was used without fractionation. Specimen: blood, collected during antiretroviral therapy. These receptors were taken from an adult with HIV infection.

This rearrangement joins TRBV4-2 to TRBJ2-5, with D possibly TRBD1 on 6 matching bases. This CDR3 region has 16 residues. Germline V CDR1 and CDR2: LGHNA, YNFKEQ. The germline V and J ends were trimmed by 0 bases and 2 bases, with 13 bases remaining between them. This CDR3 is CASSQEDSDRQETQYF. The CDR3 DNA reads as TGTGCCAGCAGCCAAGAGGACAGTGATAGGCAAGAGACCCAGTACTTC.

With regard to this clonotype: This may arise from a read error, as a much more abundant clone is one base away. This chain links TRBV4-1 with TRBJ2-5; perhaps TRBD2 as D (5 bases). There are 14 residues in the CDR3. CDR1 is MGHRA, CDR2 YSYEKL, per germline. The CDR3 sequence: CARSQAVGIETQYF. The CDR3 nucleotides read TGCGCCAGAAGCCAAGCGGTAGGAATCGAGACCCAGTACTTC.

By its share, this clonotype is medium-sized (0.01 to 0.1%). The J gene is TRBJ2-1, the V gene TRBV20-1; 12 bases match TRBD2. This CDR3 has 16 residues. Germline V gene sequence: CDR1 DFQATT, CDR2 SNEGSKA (reference sequence). Trimming cost V 3 bases and J 5 bases; bases outside gene matches: 8. The CDR3 sequence is CSASRLAGGRDNEQFF. CDR3 sequence (DNA): TGCAGTGCTAGTAGGCTAGCGGGGGGGCGGGACAATGAGCAGTTCTTC.

Regarding this clonotype: A much larger clone lies a single base off, so this may be a read error. This sequence joins TRBV14 and TRBJ2-1, with 11 bases lining up with TRBD1. The CDR3 is made up of 16 amino acids. V trimming: 5 bases; J trimming: 7 bases; junction bases outside the gene matches: 10. Looked up from germline, CDR1 is SGHDN and CDR2 is FVKESK. The CDR3 coding sequence is TGTGCCAGCAGCAATCCCGGGACAGGGGGATGGAATGAGCAGTTCTTC. Residues: CASSNPGTGGWNEQFF.

As concerns this clonotype: A much larger clone differs from this one at a single base, so this may be a read error. The CDR3 sequence: CASSQHLWPYEQYF. As DNA, the CDR3 is TGTGCCAGCAGCCAACATCTCTGGCCCTACGAGCAGTACTTC. This chain uses TRBV3-1 with TRBJ2-7; D call uncertain. V was shortened by 2 bases and J by 2 bases, with 10 bases between the two germline ends. Germline V gene lookup returns CDR1 LGHDT and CDR2 YNNKEL (reference sequence). This CDR3 is 14 amino acids long.

This clonotype was counted a few times. The chain combines TRBV19 with TRBJ2-1; 10 bases agree with TRBD2. Germline values: CDR1 LNHDA, CDR2 SQIVND (reference sequence). Germline trimming cut 6 bases from V and 0 bases from J; bases unmatched to any gene: 2. This CDR3 has 15 residues. The CDR3 coding sequence is TGTGCCAGTAGCAGCGGGGGGGCCTCCTACAATGAGCAGTTCTTC. It yields the protein CASSSGGASYNEQFF.

Comment on this clonotype: This may be a read error, as it is one base from a much larger clone. The rearrangement links TRBV5-1 to TRBJ2-1; tentatively, D is TRBD1 or TRBD2 (6 bases each). Looked up from germline, CDR1 is SGHRS and CDR2 is YFSETQ. The CDR3 covers 17 residues. V shed 2 bases and J shed 8 bases, with 23 bases lying between them. CDR3 region: CASSFVYLGGGEDEQFF. CDR3 in DNA: TGCGCCAGCAGCTTTGTCTATTTGGGGGGCGGAGAGGATGAGCAGTTCTTC.

This clonotype is categorized as medium-sized. J is TRBJ2-3 and V is TRBV5-1, with TRBD1 identical over 8 bases. Trimming cost V 1 base and J 1 base; bases outside gene matches: 8. CDR1 is SGHRS and CDR2 is YFSETQ in the germline V gene. CDR3 length: 17 residues. CDR3 sequence (DNA): TGCGCCAGCAGCTTGAAAAAGGCGGGACAGGGCACAGATACGCAGTATTTT. Amino acids: CASSLKKAGQGTDTQYF.

This clonotype is medium-sized within its sample. CDR3 coding DNA: TGCGCCAGCAGTGTAGCGGGGGGCCTCCAAGAGACCCAGTACTTC. It codes for CASSVAGGLQETQYF. V usage is TRBV4-1 and J usage is TRBJ2-5, with 10 bases that match TRBD2. Germline V lookup: CDR1 MGHRA, CDR2 YSYEKL. Trimming took 6 bases from V and 1 from J; bases not matched to a gene: 5. The CDR3 covers 15 residues.

The sample holds a few counts of this clonotype. The chain carries TRBV4-3 and TRBJ1-3; D call uncertain. CDR3 length: 15 residues. V lost 2 bases and J lost 0, with 8 bases in between. Germline V gene lookup returns CDR1 LGHNA and CDR2 YSLEER. The CDR3: CASSQMGSSGNTIYF. CDR3 bases: TGCGCCAGCAGCCAAATGGGTAGCTCTGGAAACACCATATATTTT.

In this sample, this clonotype is medium-sized. This chain joins TRBV13 and TRBJ1-2; no clear D. Germline V CDR1 and CDR2: PRHDT, FYEKMQ (reference sequence). V was pared by 0 bases and J by 0 bases, with 8 bases between. The CDR3 has 15 residues. The CDR3, as DNA: TGTGCCAGCAGCTTAGGTCCCCGAGCTAACTATGGCTACACCTTC. It specifies CASSLGPRANYGYTF. Using reference TRBV13 and TRBJ1-2 for the parts outside the CDR3, the full variable domain is AAGVIQSPRHLIKEKRETATLKCYPIPRHDTVYWYQQGPGQDPQFLISFYEKMQSDKGSIPDRFSAQQFSDYHSELNMSSLELGDSALYFCASSLGPRANYGYTFGSGTRLTVV.

A single count supports this clonotype. A much more abundant neighbour one base away suggests this may be a read error. The chain has TRBV7-9 and TRBJ2-1, with a possible D match to TRBD2 (6 bases). Deletions cut 6 bases from V and 4 bases from J, with 16 bases between. CDR3 length: 15 residues. Germline assignment: CDR1 SEHNR and CDR2 FQNEAQ (reference sequence). CDR3 sequence reads: CASSSGLSRYNEQFF. CDR3 coding DNA: TGTGCCAGCAGTTCAGGACTATCGAGATACAATGAGCAGTTCTTC. The variable domain in full, completed from reference TRBV7-9 and TRBJ2-1, reads DTGVSQNPRHKITKRGQNVTFRCDPISEHNRLYWYRQTLGQGPEFLTYFQNEAQLEKSRLLSDRFSAERPKGSFSTLEIQRTEQGDSAMYLCASSSGLSRYNEQFFGPGTRLTVL.

This clonotype appeared a few times. This may be a read error, as it is one base from a much larger clone. The V and J genes are TRBV27 and TRBJ1-5, with unresolved D. In germline, CDR1 is MNHEY, CDR2 SMNVEV (reference sequence). CDR3 size: 13 residues. V was clipped by 2 bases and J by 7 bases, with 9 bases between them. CDR3 residues: CASSLGPTQPQHF. DNA of the CDR3: TGTGCCAGCAGTTTAGGTCCCACACAGCCCCAGCATTTT.

This clonotype was seen a handful of times. The chain carries TRBV30 and TRBJ2-3; 9 bases agree with TRBD2. V was clipped by 0 bases and J by 2 bases; unmatched bases: 6. The CDR3 extends over 16 amino acids. CDR1 is GTSNPN and CDR2 is SVGIG in the germline V gene (reference sequence). The chain's CDR3 is CAWSVMTSGNTDTQYF. The CDR3 nucleotides are TGTGCCTGGAGTGTCATGACTAGCGGTAACACAGATACGCAGTATTTT.

CDR3: CASSTTRDGSYEQYF. The CDR3 nucleotides read TGTGCCAGTAGTACTACCAGGGACGGATCCTACGAGCAGTACTTC. The gene calls are TRBV19 and TRBJ2-7; D possibly matches TRBD1 or TRBD2 (5 bases each). The CDR3 runs 15 residues. The germline V gene encodes CDR1 LNHDA and CDR2 SQIVND (reference sequence). Between the trimmed V and J ends, which lost 4 bases and 1 base, there was a span of 14 bases.

In this sample, this clonotype is medium-sized. The DNA for the CDR3 is TGTGCCAGCAGCCCCGGGCCCCAAGAGACCCAGTACTTC. Its translation: CASSPGPQETQYF. The chain has TRBV7-6 and TRBJ2-5; no reliable D call. This CDR3 contains 13 residues. V was pared by 5 bases and J by 1 base, with 8 bases between. CDR1 and CDR2 (germline): SGHVS, FNYEAQ.

Of note for this clonotype: This may stem from a read error, because a much larger clone lies one nucleotide away. V and J are TRBV19 and TRBJ2-1; tentative D call: TRBD1 (7 bases). Germline values: CDR1 LNHDA, CDR2 SQIVND (reference sequence). The CDR3 runs 14 residues. The CDR3 DNA follows: TGTGCCAGTAGTATCGGGGGACAGAGCAATGAGCAGTTATTC. It translates to CASSIGGQSNEQLF.

Comments on this clonotype: A much bigger clone sits one base away, suggesting this may be a read error. The chain carries TRBV6-6 and TRBJ2-3; D possibly corresponds to TRBD2 (7 bases). V lost 2 bases, J lost 0 bases, and 12 bases lay in between. The CDR3 totals 16 residues. Germline CDR1 reads MNHNY; CDR2 reads SVGAGI (reference sequence). The CDR3 reads CASSYGEGGSTDTQYF. In DNA form, the CDR3 reads TGTGCCAGCAGTTACGGGGAGGGGGGGAGCACAGATACGCAGTATTTT.

Ten or more counts support this clonotype. The DNA of the CDR3 is TGCAGCGTGGGGACTAGGGGGGATGAGCAGTTCTTC. This gives the protein CSVGTRGDEQFF. This chain uses TRBV29-1 with TRBJ2-1; 8 bases align to TRBD2. Trimming took 6 bases from V and 8 from J; bases not matched to a gene: 6. Per germline, CDR1 SQVTM and CDR2 ANQGSEA. The CDR3 is 12 residues long.

Only a few counts were recorded for this clonotype. The V and J genes are TRBV19 and TRBJ2-1; D gene uncertain. V shed 9 bases and J shed 4 bases, with 10 bases lying between them. The CDR3 loop spans 12 amino acids. Germline V CDR1 and CDR2: LNHDA, SQIVND (reference sequence). The CDR3 bases are TGTGCCAGCAGCCCAGGTTACAATGAGCAGTTCTTC. Its protein is CASSPGYNEQFF.

This clonotype is termed medium-sized. CDR3 in DNA: TGTGCCAGCAGACGGGGAGCAGGCGGAACTGTCGAGACCCAGTACTTC. Protein product: CASRRGAGGTVETQYF. The rearrangement uses TRBV6-2 or TRBV6-3 and TRBJ2-5; weak D call: TRBD2 (5 bases). V was trimmed by 6 bases and J by 5 bases, leaving 22 bases between them. The CDR3 consists of 16 residues. The germline V gene has CDR1 MNHEY and CDR2 SVGEGT.